This T cell receptor beta chain is from a study of T cell responses to AZD1222 COVID-19 vaccine (dated by TCRdb to about 2021). About the full investigation: A total of 230 to 250 trial participants underwent TCR sequencing, of whom approximately 200 had received two doses of AZD1222 and about 26 had received two doses of the MenACWY control vaccine. Trial participants were enrolled into age subgroups of 18-55, 56-69 and 70-plus years, which contained approximately 150, 28 and 58 TCR-sequenced participants, respectively. Study-wide conclusions, independent of this receptor: In the small 56-69-year group, the increase in depth fell short of significance, most likely because of low power. Reportedly, almost half of the unique spike-specific TCRs recognized epitopes lying outside the regions that are mutated in the B.1.351 and B.1.1.7 variants. Conclusions about previously exposed vaccinees are limited, since just six AZD1222 recipients were seropositive for SARS-CoV-2 at baseline. Participants were mostly white British and included more females than males, and it was suggested by the authors that clonal diversity may have been underestimated. Vaccine-associated CD4 TCRs spanned the whole spike protein, with dominant responses in regions 160-218 and 743-854. After two AZD1222 doses, spike-specific TCR breadth and depth were significantly higher than at day 0 and than in MenACWY recipients. Because no samples from the day 14 peak response were available, repertoires could be characterized only after the peak T cell response.

Measured from the cysteine to the phenylalanine, the CDR3 is 14 residues long. This entry keeps only the CDR3 DNA: 42 bases, framed from base 1. V has 4 bases trimmed and J has 1 base trimmed; junction bases matching no gene number 5. The CDR1 and CDR2 encoded by the germline V gene (reference sequence) are SGHKS and YYEKEE. The CDR3 regions of human TCRbeta chains were analyzed by immunosequencing. The study's own analysis went as follows. TCRs in the repertoires were compared against a reference library of SARS-CoV-2-specific TCRs that had been generated with the MIRA antigen-specificity platform. Breadth was defined as the fraction of unique TCRs that were SARS-CoV-2-associated. Depth was defined as the fraction of total T cells that were SARS-CoV-2-associated. Using the MIRA data, each spike-specific TCR was assigned both to the spike region to which the TCR was reactive and to a CD4 or CD8 class. Log10-transformed breadth and depth values were compared by one-way ANOVA with Sidak's multiple comparisons tests. TCRdb stores this immuneACCESS table with in-frame sequences only. Part of the clones is absent; in the studies checked, under half of the shortfall reflects unresolved V genes, and no reason is known for the rest. V and J calls and clone size are given by that table; D and trimming were obtained from the DNA. This sample lists around 220,000 clones; roughly 94% were detected once. Approximately 1.5% of the sample belongs to the ten largest clones.

This clone was observed a single time. Its antigen remains unidentified. There are no base qualities to consult, and no much larger clone falls within one base. The time point label, read with the paper, signifies: about 28 days (+/-7) after the second vaccine dose. In light of the paper, this sample's treatment or condition label describes: meningococcal conjugate vaccine given as trial control. Vaccinee samples came from UK trials COV001 and COV002, including a single-blind randomized controlled phase 2/3 trial of AZD1222 (ChAdOx1 nCoV-19) in healthy adults. For TCRbeta chain sequencing, PBMC samples were collected from trial participants at day 0 and at day 28 after the second dose.

This sequence was found in an adult who received the MenACWY meningococcal vaccine as a control. The chain was built from TRBV5-5 and TRBJ2-7, and 7 bases in between align with TRBD1. The specimen comprised peripheral blood, sampled 28 days after the second dose of the MenACWY control vaccine. The DNA reads as follows: TGTGCCAGCAGCACGACAGGGATATCCTACGAGCAGTACTTC. Its protein product is CASSTTGISYEQYF.